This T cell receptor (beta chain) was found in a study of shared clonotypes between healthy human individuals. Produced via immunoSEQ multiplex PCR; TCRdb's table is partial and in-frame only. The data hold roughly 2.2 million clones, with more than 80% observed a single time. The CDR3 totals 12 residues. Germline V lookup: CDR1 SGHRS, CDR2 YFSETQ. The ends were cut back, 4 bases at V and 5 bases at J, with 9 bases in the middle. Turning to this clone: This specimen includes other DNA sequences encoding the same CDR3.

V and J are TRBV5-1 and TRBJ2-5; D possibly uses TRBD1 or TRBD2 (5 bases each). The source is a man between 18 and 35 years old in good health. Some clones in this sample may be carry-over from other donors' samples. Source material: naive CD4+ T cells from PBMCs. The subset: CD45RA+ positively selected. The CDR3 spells CASSLEGETQYF. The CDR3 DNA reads TGCGCCAGCAGCCTAGAGGGGGAGACCCAGTACTTC.